This T cell receptor beta chain emerged from a study of early T cells in non-severe SARS-CoV-2 infection. Study information: Sequenced material consisted of bulk RNA (from unsorted whole blood), and chains were unpaired.

TCRdb reprocessed the 5' RACE reads with MiXCR, giving one entry per CDR3 protein. The sample consists of around 72,000 distinct CDR3 sequences, around 10% of them appearing once. The CDR3 sequence is 15 residues long. J gave up 5 bases and V 4 bases, and 7 bases lay outside the gene matches. The germline V gene has CDR1 SGDLS and CDR2 YYNGEE. Ten or more counts support this clonotype. This clonotype was sampled from an adult who was a healthcare worker with PCR-confirmed SARS-CoV-2 infection or an uninfected control (not recorded which). The V gene is TRBV9, the J gene TRBJ2-2, with 8 bases matching TRBD1. The specimen comprised whole blood, sampled at baseline. CDR3 DNA sequence: TGTGCCAGCAGCATCGGACAGGGAAGAACCGGGGAGCTGTTTTTT. This sequence encodes CASSIGQGRTGELFF.